A selection of T cell receptor beta chains follows, all from one sample in a study of cytomegalovirus exposure and HLA in healthy donors. Measured with immunoSEQ multiplex PCR; TCRdb has only the in-frame clones, and not every one. This table holds about 50,000 clones. Sequenced sample: PBMCs. These receptors were collected from a man younger than 35 in good health and CMV-seropositive. Both conserved end residues are part of each CDR3. The order of the fields is J gene, V gene, CDR3 protein.

TRBJ2-2 TRBV15 CATSRGSGRTGELFF
TRBJ2-3 TRBV30 CACIRSTDTQYF
TRBJ1-5 TRBV28 CASSLGQGENQPQHF
TRBJ1-5 TRBV6-5 CASSTRTGNQPQHF
TRBJ2-7 TRBV11-2 CASSGEGTGEHEQYF
TRBJ2-5 TRBV5-5 CASSKTGPAGETQYF
TRBJ2-1 TRBV11-2 CASSPRSSYNEQFF
TRBJ2-7 TRBV7-2 CASSLSREGEQYF
TRBJ2-5 TRBV6-5 CASSSPLIAGEETQYF
TRBJ1-5 TRBV28 CASSFLHGTRQPQHF
TRBJ2-1 TRBV2 CASSASGRAPISYNEQFF
TRBJ1-1 TRBV9 CASSPPNSGRQLLGGNTEAFF
TRBJ2-2 TRBV6-4 CASSDSSTGELFF
TRBJ2-3 TRBV2 CASSALRRTLSTDTQYF
TRBJ1-2 TRBV28 CASSRGRYGYTF
TRBJ2-7 TRBV25-1 CASSEYEGSYEQYF
TRBJ2-1 TRBV5-1 CASSGTGVSSGRDNEQFF
TRBJ1-2 TRBV7-9 CASSPVTARDRASYTF
TRBJ2-3 TRBV9 CASTPLGASGRDTQYF
TRBJ1-5 TRBV29-1 CSVGDREGQPQHF
TRBJ2-2 TRBV7-2 CASSQTTGGELFF
- TRBV29-1 CSVGGQGFYEQYF
TRBJ1-1 TRBV19 CASRQGPNTEAFF
TRBJ2-1 TRBV27 CASSLGGQGYNEQFF
TRBJ1-1 TRBV12-5 CASGLDRGQAFF
TRBJ2-2 TRBV6-4 CASSDSTNTGELFF
TRBJ2-3 TRBV29-1 CSVEDRSPLAGVLDTQYF
TRBJ2-7 TRBV25-1 CASRSRQGTGQYF
TRBJ2-7 TRBV14 CASSQRTVFNEQYF